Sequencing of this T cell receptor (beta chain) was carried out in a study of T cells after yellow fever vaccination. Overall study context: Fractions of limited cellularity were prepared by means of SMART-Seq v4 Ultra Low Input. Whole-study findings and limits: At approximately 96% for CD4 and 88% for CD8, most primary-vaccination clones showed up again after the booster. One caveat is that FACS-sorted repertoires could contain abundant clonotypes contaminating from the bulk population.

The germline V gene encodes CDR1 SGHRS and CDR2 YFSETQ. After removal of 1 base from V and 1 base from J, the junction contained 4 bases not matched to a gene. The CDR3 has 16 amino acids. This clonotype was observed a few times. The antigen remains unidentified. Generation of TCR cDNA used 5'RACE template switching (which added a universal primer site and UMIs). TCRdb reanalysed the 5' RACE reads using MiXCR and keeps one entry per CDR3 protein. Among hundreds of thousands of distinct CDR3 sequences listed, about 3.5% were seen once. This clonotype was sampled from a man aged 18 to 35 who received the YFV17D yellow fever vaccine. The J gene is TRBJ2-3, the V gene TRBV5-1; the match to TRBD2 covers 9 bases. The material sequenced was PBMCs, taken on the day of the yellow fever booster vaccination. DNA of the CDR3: TGCGCCAGCAGCTTGTCAGCGGGGGGCGGCACAGATACGCAGTATTTT. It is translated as CASSLSAGGGTDTQYF.